This entry is about one TCR beta chain. Its antigen is still unknown. No much larger clone exists at a distance of one base, and base qualities are not known. Whole blood was collected in K2EDTA tubes by collaborating institutions according to the institutions' own protocols. For TCRbeta analysis, collaborators shipped samples in one of three forms: frozen whole blood, isolated PBMCs, or DNA extracted from either of those sample types. TCRbeta CDR3 regions were amplified from genomic DNA by means of the immunoSEQ Assay, a bias-controlled multiplex PCR. In the original analysis: Within the assay, amplification of reference gene primers was used to estimate how many nucleated cells each sample contained. To quantify the absolute abundance of each unique TCRbeta CDR3 rearrangement, sequence reads were collapsed and filtered. For each sample, productive Simpson clonality was calculated by taking the square root of Simpson's diversity index across productive rearrangements. The clones in this table, taken by TCRdb from immuneACCESS, are in-frame only. Not every clone is retained; where verified, under half of the shortfall comes from an unresolved V gene, and the cause of the rest is unknown. The V and J calls and clone size are taken from that table; D and trimming were inferred from the DNA. The sample records about 46,000 clones, more than 70% of which are singletons. The top ten clones comprise about 4.2% of the sample.

This record belongs to a study of blood T cell repertoires in COVID-19 (dated by TCRdb to 2018 to 2020). Broadly, across the study: Samples from collaborators originated in the United States, Italy and Spain and spanned both the acute and convalescent phases of COVID-19. Where available, HLA class I and class II types were obtained from metadata supplied by the sample provider rather than from assay-based typing. The repertoires were released in a freely available public database intended as a resource for research on the immune response to SARS-CoV-2. Deeply sampled blood TCRbeta repertoires from subjects exposed to, actively infected with, or recovered from COVID-19 were included in the dataset. The prospective study material was composed of cDNA or gDNA derived from T cells, B-cell-depleted T cells, or PBMCs. Nearly every sample came with metadata listing a de-identified subject ID, COVID-19 status, age in years and sex. Samples came from the ongoing ImmuneRACE study (first 160 participants) plus 1,254 subjects from 6 global collaborators. The research as a whole found: How much clinical and demographic metadata was included differed by source and by participant, and the metadata was provided uncurated.

According to the germline V gene, CDR1 reads MNHEY and CDR2 reads SVGAGI. The V end gives up 6 bases and the J end 2 bases, leaving 4 bases in the junction not matched to a gene. The CDR3 sequence holds 14 residues, the cysteine and phenylalanine included. Only the CDR3 region is kept as DNA, spanning 42 bases read in frame from base 1. The source material was peripheral blood. The sequence is built from TRBV6-5 and TRBJ2-5; TRBD1 fits 9 bases in the junction. The TCR sequence derives from an older man with active COVID-19. The CDR3 region has the sequence CASRGGTGQETQYF. The sequenced DNA is TGTGCCAGCAGGGGGGGGACAGGGCAAGAGACCCAGTACTTC.